This T cell receptor (beta chain) stems from a study of CD8+CD57+ T cells in acquired aplastic anemia. Across the study: The DNA of sorted CD4+ and CD8+ cells averaged roughly 3.2 ug.

Looked up from germline, CDR1 is SQVTM and CDR2 is ANQGSEA. Trimming removed 7 bases from V and 4 bases from J, with 13 bases in between. The CDR3 loop spans 12 amino acids. Profiling that covered TCR beta VDJ and CDR3 relied on genomic DNA as its template. From the reads, TCRdb called clonotypes with MiXCR, one entry per CDR3 protein. This table has around 210,000 distinct CDR3 sequences, over 55% appearing once. Study-level results: With respect to CD8+ Simpson's diversity, patients and controls did not differ significantly.

Before being chosen for sequencing, patients had shown CD8+CD57+ cell expansion by flow cytometry. This clonotype was seen many times. Antigen: not known. The clonotype was recovered from a human donor with aplastic anemia. V is TRBV29-1 and J is TRBJ1-1; D not resolved. Sequencing was performed on sorted CD4+, CD8+, or CD8+CD57+ T cells (not recorded which) from PBMCs. The CDR3 protein is CSAVSMGTEAFF. The CDR3 coding sequence is TGCAGCGCAGTAAGTATGGGCACTGAAGCTTTCTTT.